The 32 T cell receptor beta chains reported below all come from one sample, sequenced in a study of shared clonotypes between healthy human individuals. Clones were sequenced by immunoSEQ multiplex PCR, and TCRdb holds only the in-frame ones, with some missing. The data contain 850,000 to 1,100,000 clones, 70% to 85% of them singletons. The sequenced sample was memory CD4+ T cells from PBMCs. The subset: CD45RA-negative fraction. These receptor sequences come from a man between 18 and 29 years old in good health. Some clones in this sample may be carry-over from other donors' samples.

CDR3 sequence reads: CASSLEGLYTF. CDR3 in DNA: TGTGCCAGCAGCTTAGAGGGTTTATACACCTTC. The chain employs TRBV7-9 and TRBJ1-2, with D unresolved. CDR1 SEHNR and CDR2 FQNEAQ come from the germline V gene (reference sequence). Trimming removed 1 base from V and 11 bases from J, with 8 bases in between. CDR3 length: 11 amino acids.

A word on this clone: The identical CDR3 is also encoded by other nucleotide sequences in the sample. The chain links TRBV18 to TRBJ2-7; D is possibly TRBD1 or TRBD2 (5 bases each). CDR1 and CDR2 from the germline V gene are KGHSH and LQKENI. CDR3 length equals 14 residues. V lost 3 bases, J lost 2 bases, and 11 bases lay in between. CDR3 bases: TGTGCCAGCTCACCTGGGACGGAACCCTACGAGCAGTACTTC. It is translated as CASSPGTEPYEQYF.

The rearrangement uses TRBV5-1 and TRBJ2-7; D unclear. Germline lookup yields CDR1 SGHRS and CDR2 YFSETQ. The CDR3 contains 14 residues. V gave up 4 bases and J gave up 6 bases, with 17 bases separating them. CDR3 in amino acids: CASSPAGWGSEQYF. CDR3 in DNA: TGCGCCAGCAGCCCTGCCGGGTGGGGATCCGAGCAGTACTTC.

The chain is built from TRBV14 and TRBJ2-6; no clear D gene. Looked up from germline, CDR1 is SGHDN and CDR2 is FVKESK. This CDR3 region has 16 residues. Trimming cost V 3 bases and J 0 bases, with 9 bases left between them. CDR3 in DNA: TGTGCCAGCAGCCAGTACGCGAGCTCTGGGGCCAACGTCCTGACTTTC. Amino acid sequence: CASSQYASSGANVLTF.

The J gene is TRBJ2-7, the V gene TRBV28; 7 nucleotides align to TRBD2. CDR3 size: 15 residues. Per germline, CDR1 MDHEN and CDR2 SYDVKM. V dropped 5 bases and J dropped 0; count of bases not matched to a gene: 7. CDR3 protein: CASSPGVAGSYEQYF. CDR3 DNA: TGTGCCAGCAGTCCCGGGGTAGCGGGCTCCTACGAGCAGTACTTC.

Many counts were recorded for this clone. This rearrangement joins TRBV10-1 to TRBJ2-7; possibly TRBD2 for D (7 bases). V was pared by 0 bases and J by 7 bases, with 16 bases between. The length of the CDR3 is 15 residues. Germline CDR1 and CDR2: WNHNN and SYGVQD (reference sequence). In DNA, the CDR3 is TGCGCCAGCAGTGAGTCGGGCGGGGGCTTCGGTGAGCAGTACTTC. Encoded protein: CASSESGGGFGEQYF.

The V and J genes are TRBV10-3 and TRBJ1-3; D call uncertain. V shed 3 bases and J shed 0 bases, with 21 bases lying between them. The CDR3 is made up of 19 amino acids. Per the germline V gene, CDR1 is ENHRY and CDR2 is SYGVKD. In DNA form, the CDR3 reads TGTGCCATCAGTGATAAAGGGCCGGGCTCAGTTCGCTCTGGAAACACCATATATTTT. The encoded protein is CAISDKGPGSVRSGNTIYF.

This clone is a singleton in its sample. This chain joins TRBV5-1 and TRBJ2-2; weak D call: TRBD2 (5 bases). Germline CDR1 reads SGHRS; CDR2 reads YFSETQ. Trimming left V 1 base short and J 1 base short, with 11 bases between. The CDR3 has 16 residues. Here the CDR3 reads CASSLRGLGNTGELFF. For the CDR3, the DNA is TGCGCCAGCAGCTTGCGGGGTCTGGGGAACACCGGGGAGCTGTTTTTT.

The chain couples TRBV6-1 to TRBJ2-5; 8 bases agree with TRBD2. The CDR3 is 15 amino acids. Germline CDR1 and CDR2: MNHNS and SASEGT. V was clipped by 4 bases and J by 1 base; unmatched bases: 5. The CDR3 nucleotides read TGTGCCAGCAGTGTCTCAAGCGGGGGCCAAGAGACCCAGTACTTC. Encoded protein: CASSVSSGGQETQYF.

This clone was seen a few times. CDR3 residues: CSVIWNVGAAFF. DNA for the CDR3: TGCAGCGTGATCTGGAATGTGGGGGCAGCTTTCTTT. This chain links TRBV29-1 with TRBJ1-1, with a possible D match to TRBD1 (6 bases). The CDR3 length is 12 residues. The germline V gene encodes CDR1 SQVTM and CDR2 ANQGSEA. V was clipped by 6 bases and J by 10 bases, with 18 bases between them.

This chain joins TRBV7-3 and TRBJ2-5, with D maybe TRBD1 (5 bases). The CDR3 loop spans 12 amino acids. The germline V gene encodes CDR1 SGHTA and CDR2 FQGTGA. With 5 bases removed from V and 4 bases from J, the gap between germline ends came to 8 bases. In nucleotides, the CDR3 is TGTGCCAGCAGCCTAGGGGCAGAGACCCAGTACTTC. Residues: CASSLGAETQYF.

The chain is built from TRBV2 and TRBJ2-1; 8 nucleotides line up with TRBD1. The CDR3 consists of 14 residues. The germline V gene has CDR1 SNHLY and CDR2 FYNNEI. After removal of 6 bases from V and 8 bases from J, the junction contained 9 bases not matched to a gene. The CDR3 nucleotides read TGTGCCAGCAGGCGACAGGGGAGACTTGATGAGCAGTTCTTC. Translation gives CASRRQGRLDEQFF.

The chain carries TRBV30 and TRBJ2-3; weak D call: TRBD2 (6 bases). Germline values: CDR1 GTSNPN, CDR2 SVGIG (reference sequence). The V gene lost 1 base and the J gene lost 5 bases, with 10 bases spanning the gap. The CDR3 runs 13 residues. In DNA form, the CDR3 reads TGTGCCTGGAGTGGCGGGATGGAAGATACGCAGTATTTT. Translation: CAWSGGMEDTQYF.

This chain uses TRBV19 with TRBJ2-7; D might be TRBD1 or TRBD2, each matching 6 bases. This CDR3 contains 13 residues. The V end lost 8 bases, the J end lost 1 base, and 12 bases lay between the germline ends. Germline CDR1 and CDR2: LNHDA and SQIVND (reference sequence). The CDR3 reads CASSEGESYEQYF. The CDR3 DNA reads as TGTGCCAGTTCGGAGGGGGAATCCTACGAGCAGTACTTC.

V usage is TRBV7-3 and J usage is TRBJ2-7, with D possibly being TRBD1 (5 bases). CDR3 length: 15 residues. The germline V gene encodes CDR1 SGHTA and CDR2 FQGTGA. The germline V and J ends were trimmed by 4 bases and 2 bases, with 15 bases remaining between them. CDR3 in amino acids: CASSSPPGRTYEQYF. In DNA form, the CDR3 reads TGTGCCAGCAGCTCGCCACCAGGGCGAACCTACGAGCAGTACTTC.

On this clone itself: The same CDR3 is also encoded by other DNA sequences in this sample. The J gene is TRBJ2-3, the V gene TRBV28; TRBD1 agrees at 8 bases. V was pared by 6 bases and J by 4 bases, with 3 bases of the junction left unmatched. The CDR3 covers 13 residues. Per the germline V gene, CDR1 is MDHEN and CDR2 is SYDVKM. CDR3 amino acids: CASSIQGADTQYF. CDR3 nucleotide sequence: TGTGCCAGCAGCATACAGGGGGCAGATACGCAGTATTTT.

The rearrangement joins TRBV5-1 to TRBJ2-3; the D call may be TRBD1 or TRBD2 (5 bases each). From germline, CDR1 is SGHRS and CDR2 YFSETQ. CDR3 length equals 16 residues. Trimming shortened V by 0 bases and J by 6 bases, and 17 bases separated the two germline ends. Here the CDR3 DNA reads TGCGCCAGCAGCTTGGAGGTTGGGGGAATCAGTGATACGCAGTATTTT. Its translation is CASSLEVGGISDTQYF.

The chain joins TRBV9 to TRBJ2-7; 10 bases agree with TRBD2. Germline loops: CDR1 SGDLS, CDR2 YYNGEE. The CDR3 sequence is 15 residues long. V trimming: 0 bases; J trimming: 2 bases; junction bases outside the gene matches: 2. The CDR3 DNA is TGTGCCAGCAGCGTAGAACTAGCGGGGACCTACGAGCAGTACTTC. Its protein product is CASSVELAGTYEQYF.

The chain is built from TRBV9 and TRBJ2-1; D ambiguous. Germline lookup yields CDR1 SGDLS and CDR2 YYNGEE. This CDR3 has 13 amino acids. The V end lost 3 bases, the J end lost 6 bases, and 10 bases lay between the germline ends. The CDR3 DNA is TGTGCCAGCAGCGCTGAGATGGGCAATGAGCAGTTCTTC. Its protein is CASSAEMGNEQFF. Complete variable domain (other parts from reference TRBV9 and TRBJ2-1): DSGVTQTPKHLITATGQRVTLRCSPRSGDLSVYWYQQSLDQGLQFLIQYYNGEERAKGNILERFSAQQFPDLHSELNLSSLELGDSALYFCASSAEMGNEQFFGPGTRLTVL.

The V and J genes are TRBV29-1 and TRBJ2-7; 8 bases align to TRBD1. J was trimmed by 6 bases and V by 7 bases; bases with no gene match: 11. CDR1 and CDR2 from the germline V gene are SQVTM and ANQGSEA. The CDR3 is made up of 13 amino acids. The CDR3 spells CSALPGQGREQYF. CDR3 DNA: TGCAGCGCTTTACCCGGACAGGGTCGCGAGCAGTACTTC.

The sample holds one count of this clone. The gene calls are TRBV28 and TRBJ2-2, with D possibly TRBD1 on 6 matching bases. Trimming stripped 6 bases from V and 0 bases from J, with 8 bases between. Germline V gene lookup returns CDR1 MDHEN and CDR2 SYDVKM. The CDR3 contains 14 residues. The CDR3 region has the DNA TGTGCCAGCAGACAGGGACCGAACACCGGGGAGCTGTTTTTT. Its protein product is CASRQGPNTGELFF. Full variable domain (outside the CDR3, taken from reference TRBV28 and TRBJ2-2): DVKVTQSSRYLVKRTGEKVFLECVQDMDHENMFWYRQDPGLGLRLIYFSYDVKMKEKGDIPEGYSVSREKKERFSLILESASTNQTSMYLCASRQGPNTGELFFGEGSRLTVL.

This chain joins TRBV5-4 and TRBJ2-1; TRBD1 matches 8 bases. The CDR3 spans 13 residues. The germline CDR1 and CDR2 sequences are SGHNT and YYREEE (reference sequence). With V trimmed by 4 bases and J by 6 bases, 3 bases remained unmatched. The CDR3 coding sequence is TGTGCCAGCAGCCTCACAGGGGGCAATGAGCAGTTCTTC. Protein: CASSLTGGNEQFF. Full variable domain (outside the CDR3, taken from reference TRBV5-4 and TRBJ2-1): ETGVTQSPTHLIKTRGQQVTLRCSSQSGHNTVSWYQQALGQGPQFIFQYYREEENGRGNFPPRFSGLQFPNYSSELNVNALELDDSALYLCASSLTGGNEQFFGPGTRLTVL.

The CDR3 nucleotides read TGTGCCAGCAGCCCGTGGGGAGGGGGCGGTGAAGCTTTCTTT. Amino acid sequence: CASSPWGGGGEAFF. The V gene is TRBV11-3, the J gene TRBJ1-1; 7 positions match TRBD1. After removal of 5 bases from V and 7 bases from J, the junction contained 10 bases not matched to a gene. The CDR3 extends over 14 amino acids. Looked up from germline, CDR1 is SGHNT and CDR2 is YENEEA.

In the case of this clone: Distinct nucleotide sequences in the sample also encode this CDR3. V usage is TRBV5-1 and J usage is TRBJ2-2; 8 nucleotides line up with TRBD1. Germline V gene data show CDR1 as SGHRS and CDR2 as YFSETQ. This CDR3 is 14 amino acids long. After removal of 4 bases from V and 3 bases from J, the junction contained 2 bases not matched to a gene. Here the CDR3 reads CASSLTGDTGELFF. CDR3 nucleotides: TGCGCCAGCAGCCTGACAGGGGACACCGGGGAGCTGTTTTTT.

The chain couples TRBV7-8 to TRBJ2-7; D call uncertain. V lost 5 bases to trimming and J lost 0 bases, with 11 bases between them. The CDR3 runs 14 residues. CDR1 is SGHVS and CDR2 is FQNEAQ in the germline V gene. CDR3 DNA sequence: TGTGCCAGCAGCGCCGAGCTCATCTCCTACGAGCAGTACTTC. Its protein is CASSAELISYEQYF.

V is TRBV6-4 and J is TRBJ2-3, with 13 bases lining up with TRBD2. This CDR3 comprises 16 residues. Germline V CDR1 and CDR2: MRHNA, SNTAGT. The trim removed 4 bases at V and 5 bases at J, leaving 6 bases unmatched. The CDR3 DNA follows: TGTGCCAGCAGTGTGTCGGGACTAGCGGGACAAGATACGCAGTATTTT. It encodes CASSVSGLAGQDTQYF.

The chain recombines TRBV4-1 with TRBJ2-5; D ambiguous. Looked up from germline, CDR1 is MGHRA and CDR2 is YSYEKL. The V gene lost 0 bases and the J gene lost 4 bases, with 9 bases spanning the gap. The CDR3 is 14 residues long. The CDR3 protein is CASSQEWGAETQYF. The CDR3 DNA reads as TGCGCCAGCAGCCAAGAATGGGGTGCAGAGACCCAGTACTTC.

The chain has TRBV19 and TRBJ2-1; D perhaps matches TRBD2 (6 bases). Deletions cut 11 bases from V and 3 bases from J, with 17 bases between. CDR3 size: 14 residues. Germline CDR1 and CDR2: LNHDA and SQIVND (reference sequence). CDR3 coding DNA: TGTGCCTCAATCGGGGGAGGACTCTACAATGAGCAGTTCTTC. As protein: CASIGGGLYNEQFF.

The chain links TRBV28 to TRBJ1-6, with D perhaps matching TRBD1 (6 bases). The V gene's germline CDR1 is MDHEN and CDR2 SYDVKM. The V and J ends lost 6 bases and 9 bases respectively, with 18 bases between them. The CDR3 consists of 15 residues. For the CDR3, the DNA is TGTGCCAGCAGGCCTGGGACACGGTTGTCTTCACCCCTCCACTTT. This gives the protein CASRPGTRLSSPLHF.

The chain couples TRBV7-8 to TRBJ2-7; 11 bases align to TRBD1. The ends lost 4 bases at V and 3 bases at J; junction bases unmatched: 14. The CDR3 contains 18 residues. Germline CDR1 SGHVS, CDR2 FQNEAQ. CDR3 DNA sequence: TGTGCCAGCAGCTCCGGACAGGGGGCCAAACCCGCCCGCTACGAGCAGTACTTC. Translation: CASSSGQGAKPARYEQYF.

This clone is a singleton in its sample. The chain recombines TRBV7-9 with TRBJ2-5; D remains unclear. TRBJ2-7 explains the end of the DNA better; the J call may be wrong. The CDR3 contains 15 residues. Germline V gives CDR1 SEHNR, CDR2 FQNEAQ (reference sequence). This CDR3 reads CASSPPFRFGYEQYF. The CDR3 DNA follows: TGTGCCAGCAGCCCGCCCTTCAGGTTCGGCTACGAGCAGTACTTC.

V and J are TRBV12-2 and TRBJ1-4. TRBV12-2 is a pseudogene segment. The CDR3 length is 13 residues. The CDR3 coding sequence is TGTGCAAGTCGCTTGGCCTGGGGGGAAAAACTGTTTTTT. It is translated as CASRLAWGEKLFF.